A selection of T cell receptor beta chains follows, all from one sample in a study of radiotherapy plus CTLA-4 blockade in lung cancer. Sequencing was performed with immunoSEQ multiplex PCR; in TCRdb, only in-frame clones are kept and a portion is missing. The data hold about 45,000 clones, with 63% observed a single time. Sequencing used peripheral blood, obtained from a patient treated with radiotherapy plus ipilimumab. The source of these receptors is a human donor with non-small cell lung cancer who had a partial response to radiotherapy plus ipilimumab. The CDR3 runs from the conserved cysteine through the conserved F or W. Each record gives: J gene, V gene, clone size, D gene, CDR3 protein, CDR3 DNA. D genes are given only for firm matches. Where a row states a size, it is once, few, many or the class of an expanded clone; other rows omit it.

TRBJ2-2	TRBV5-1	NA	NA	CASRKGGDANTGELFF	TGCGCCAGCAGGAAAGGCGGTGACGCGAACACCGGGGAGCTGTTTTTT
TRBJ2-5	TRBV10-3	NA	TRBD1	CATADRGPRETQYF	TGTGCCACCGCGGACAGGGGGCCGAGAGAGACCCAGTACTTC
TRBJ1-1	TRBV7-9	once	TRBD1	CASSARGRDTEAFF	TGTGCCAGCAGCGCCAGGGGGCGGGACACTGAAGCTTTCTTT
TRBJ2-7	TRBV4-3	NA	NA	CASSQAVGVSYEQYF	TGCGCCAGCAGCCAAGCTGTGGGCGTTTCCTACGAGCAGTACTTC
TRBJ2-7	TRBV27	NA	NA	CASSYQGTYEQYF	TGTGCCAGCAGTTACCAGGGCACATACGAGCAGTACTTC
TRBJ1-2	TRBV7-8	NA	NA	CASSLGGEGYTF	TGTGCCAGCAGCTTGGGGGGGGAGGGCTACACCTTC
TRBJ2-7	TRBV5-5	NA	TRBD2	CASSYGGAAYEQYF	TGTGCCAGCAGCTACGGGGGGGCCGCGTACGAGCAGTACTTC
TRBJ1-5	TRBV7-6	NA	NA	CASSPGGEPQHF	TGTGCCAGCAGCCCGGGGGGGGAGCCCCAGCATTTT
TRBJ2-7	TRBV7-6	NA	NA	CASRKDPGLPYEQYF	TGTGCCAGCAGGAAGGACCCGGGACTCCCCTACGAGCAGTACTTC
TRBJ2-1	TRBV9	once	NA	CASSVAGGRGNEQFF	TGTGCCAGCAGCGTAGCGGGAGGCAGGGGCAATGAGCAGTTCTTC
TRBJ1-1	TRBV6-4	NA	TRBD1	CASSEGQENTEAFF	TGTGCCAGCAGTGAGGGACAGGAGAACACTGAAGCTTTCTTT
TRBJ1-2	TRBV10-3	medium-sized	NA	CAISNLHRDGYTF	TGTGCCATCAGCAACCTACACAGGGATGGCTACACCTTC
TRBJ2-5	TRBV6-5	NA	NA	CASSYGGADQETQYF	TGTGCCAGCAGTTACGGGGGGGCGGACCAAGAGACCCAGTACTTC
TRBJ1-1	TRBV19	few	TRBD1	CASSIGGGKDTEAFF	TGTGCCAGTAGTATAGGAGGGGGCAAGGACACTGAAGCTTTCTTT
TRBJ1-1	TRBV25-1	NA	NA	CAVTGETEAFF	TGTGCCGTTACGGGTGAGACTGAAGCTTTCTTT
TRBJ2-1	TRBV2	NA	TRBD2	CASKSSGGANEQFF	TGTGCCAGCAAGTCTAGCGGGGGGGCAAATGAGCAGTTCTTC
TRBJ2-7	TRBV30	NA	TRBD2	CAWSTGLAGAFSYEQYF	TGTGCCTGGAGTACTGGACTAGCGGGAGCTTTCTCCTACGAGCAGTACTTC
TRBJ1-2	TRBV10-2	NA	TRBD1	CASATQGNYGYTF	TGCGCCAGCGCCACACAGGGGAACTATGGCTACACCTTC
TRBJ2-7	TRBV27	NA	NA	CASSLTRGSSYEQYF	TGTGCCAGCAGCTTAACGAGAGGGAGCTCCTACGAGCAGTACTTC
TRBJ1-4	TRBV7-8	NA	NA	CASSLGAGLNEKLFF	TGTGCCAGCAGCTTAGGGGCAGGGCTTAATGAAAAACTGTTTTTT
TRBJ1-4	TRBV7-9	NA	TRBD1	CASNSPGQGEEKLFF	TGTGCCAGCAACAGCCCGGGACAGGGCGAAGAAAAACTGTTTTTT
TRBJ1-3	TRBV5-6	NA	NA	CASSLDRGAYGNTIYF	TGTGCCAGCAGCTTGGATCGGGGGGCCTATGGAAACACCATATATTTT
TRBJ1-1	TRBV5-5	NA	NA	CASSFRTGFGTEAFF	TGTGCCAGCAGCTTCAGAACAGGGTTTGGCACTGAAGCTTTCTTT
TRBJ2-7	TRBV27	NA	TRBD1	CASSQEGARRYEQYF	TGTGCCAGCAGTCAAGAGGGGGCGAGGCGCTACGAGCAGTACTTC
TRBJ2-7	TRBV2	once	NA	CASSRHQTSYEQYF	TGTGCCAGCAGTCGACACCAAACCTCCTACGAGCAGTACTTC
TRBJ1-5	TRBV5-6	few	NA	CASGLRGFQPQHF	TGTGCCAGCGGATTACGGGGTTTTCAGCCCCAGCATTTT
TRBJ2-7	TRBV6-1	NA	NA	CASSPTADSYEQYF	TGTGCCAGCAGTCCCACAGCTGATTCCTACGAGCAGTACTTC
TRBJ2-7	TRBV5-1	NA	TRBD1	CASSPSGRGQGTYEQYF	TGCGCCAGCAGCCCCTCGGGGCGCGGACAGGGAACCTACGAGCAGTACTTC
TRBJ1-1	TRBV6-1	NA	NA	CASSPQGRMAFF	TGTGCCAGCAGTCCACAGGGACGGATGGCTTTCTTT
TRBJ2-5	TRBV10-3	NA	NA	CAISEFGLSRETQYF	TGTGCCATCAGTGAGTTCGGACTAAGTAGGGAGACCCAGTACTTC
TRBJ1-2	TRBV19	once	TRBD1	CASSNDRGRNYGYTF	TGTGCCAGTAGTAATGACAGGGGGCGGAACTATGGCTACACCTTC
TRBJ2-2	TRBV11-3	NA	NA	CASSLLTSTGNTGELFF	TGTGCCAGCAGCCTTTTAACGTCTACCGGGAACACCGGGGAGCTGTTTTTT
TRBJ1-1	TRBV30	many	NA	CAWSVRVGWTAFF	TGTGCCTGGAGTGTGAGGGTTGGGTGGACAGCTTTCTTT
TRBJ2-5	TRBV9	NA	NA	CASSPRGRADQETQYF	TGTGCCAGCAGCCCACGGGGAAGGGCGGATCAAGAGACCCAGTACTTC
TRBJ1-6	TRBV11-1	few	TRBD1	CASSLRDSNSPLHF	TGTGCCAGCAGCTTACGGGACAGTAATTCACCCCTCCACTTT
TRBJ1-5	TRBV6-1	NA	TRBD1	CASTGTGAQPQHF	TGTGCCAGCACCGGAACAGGGGCTCAGCCCCAGCATTTT
TRBJ2-7	TRBV13	once	NA	CASSRRGYEQYF	TGTGCCAGCAGCCGCCGGGGCTACGAGCAGTACTTC
TRBJ1-6	TRBV19	NA	NA	CASSIPDSPLHF	TGTGCCAGTAGTATCCCAGATTCACCCCTCCACTTT
TRBJ2-2	TRBV5-1	NA	TRBD2	CASSLRIQGLGVAGELFF	TGCGCCAGCAGCTTGCGTATCCAGGGACTAGGGGTGGCCGGGGAGCTGTTTTTT
TRBJ2-7	TRBV7-8	NA	TRBD1	CASSLGPGTGHNEQYF	TGTGCCAGCAGCTTAGGCCCCGGGACAGGGCATAACGAGCAGTACTTC
TRBJ1-2	TRBV9	once	TRBD1	CASSAQDRVGGYTF	TGTGCCAGCAGCGCACAGGACAGGGTTGGTGGCTACACCTTC
TRBJ2-7	TRBV19	few	TRBD2	CASSGLAGVTYEQYF	TGTGCCAGTTCGGGACTAGCGGGAGTTACCTACGAGCAGTACTTC
TRBJ2-1	TRBV7-2	NA	TRBD1	CASRYGTTGGRNEQFF	TGTGCCAGCAGGTACGGGACGACAGGGGGTAGGAATGAGCAGTTCTTC
TRBJ1-2	TRBV6-1	NA	NA	CASSAMWTGGYGYTF	TGTGCCAGCAGTGCAATGTGGACCGGGGGCTATGGCTACACCTTC
TRBJ2-2	TRBV7-9	NA	NA	CASSLFSQSTGELFF	TGTGCCAGCAGCTTATTTAGCCAGTCCACCGGGGAGCTGTTTTTT
TRBJ2-7	TRBV27	NA	NA	CASSPSVTYEQYF	TGTGCCAGCAGTCCATCGGTAACCTACGAGCAGTACTTC
TRBJ2-7	TRBV6-5	NA	NA	CASRVSLNSYEQYF	TGTGCCAGCCGTGTAAGCTTAAACTCCTACGAGCAGTACTTC
TRBJ2-2	TRBV19	NA	TRBD1	CASSIDGDRGTGELFF	TGTGCCAGTAGTATAGACGGGGACAGGGGGACCGGGGAGCTGTTTTTT
TRBJ2-1	TRBV9	NA	NA	CASSVDLGRNEQFF	TGTGCCAGCAGCGTAGACCTGGGGAGAAATGAGCAGTTCTTC
TRBJ1-1	TRBV6-6	NA	NA	CASSPARLEAFF	TGTGCCAGCAGCCCGGCTAGACTTGAAGCTTTCTTT
TRBJ2-5	TRBV27	NA	TRBD1	CASSVQGAPKTQYF	TGTGCCAGCAGTGTACAGGGGGCGCCGAAGACCCAGTACTTC
TRBJ1-2	TRBV4-3	NA	TRBD1	CASSQAGGSGYTF	TGCGCCAGCAGCCAAGCAGGGGGCAGTGGCTACACCTTC
TRBJ2-7	TRBV7-2	many	TRBD1	CASSTDPGQFYEQYF	TGTGCCAGCAGCACTGATCCGGGACAGTTCTACGAGCAGTACTTC
TRBJ2-2	TRBV5-1	once	TRBD1	CASSPGQGAVGELFF	TGCGCCAGCAGCCCCGGACAGGGGGCGGTCGGGGAGCTGTTTTTT
TRBJ2-1	TRBV29-1	NA	TRBD2	CSVGTSGYNEQFF	TGCAGCGTTGGGACTAGCGGATACAATGAGCAGTTCTTC